Described below is a single T cell receptor (beta chain) sequence and its context. As yet, its antigen is unknown. The sample comes from a study of PD-1 blockade in classical Hodgkin lymphoma. Regarding the study as a whole: Those patients who began receiving nivolumab less than 1 year after ASCT had lower diversity, and they were excluded. According to reports, newly diagnosed patients had lower baseline TCR diversity than healthy donors, and relapsed/refractory patients had lower baseline TCR diversity still.

This CDR3 has 16 residues. The V and J ends lost 2 bases and 0 bases respectively, with 12 bases between them. The germline gives CDR1 SGHKS, CDR2 YYEKEE (reference sequence). Profiled with immunoSEQ multiplex PCR; TCRdb holds only in-frame clones, not every one. The data contain just under 65,000 clones, around nine tenths of them singletons. Time point noted: cycle 4 day 1 (C4D1), after six to seven weeks of nivolumab. Brentuximab vedotin exposure varied among the patients, all of whom had relapsed after autologous stem cell transplantation. Each best response was a complete response, a partial response or progressive disease.

The TCR comes from a human donor with classical Hodgkin lymphoma. V is TRBV5-5 and J is TRBJ1-5; no firm D call. The sequences come from peripheral blood mononuclear cells (PBMCs), collected before the fourth cycle of nivolumab. The CDR3 DNA follows: TGTGCCAGCAGCTTTGAGGTCGCCAGTAGCAATCAGCCCCAGCATTTT. Its protein product is CASSFEVASSNQPQHF.